One sample yielded the 18 T cell receptor beta chains listed below, sequenced in a study of human T cells and chemical hapten exposure. From the RACE reads, TCRdb called clonotypes with MiXCR, one entry per CDR3 protein. The data show about 52,000 distinct CDR3 sequences, with 11% seen just once and approximately 1.8% held by the top ten. Time point indicated: patch test 1, 2 weeks after DPC sensitization. Treatment: therapeutic diphenylcyclopropenone sensitization with weekly scalp DPC. Whole blood that had not been fractionated was the source of extracted total RNA. This material consisted of whole blood, taken in connection with sensitization to the hapten diphenylcyclopropenone (DPC). The receptors here all came from a woman in her thirties or forties with alopecia areata. Some clones in this sample may be carry-over from other donors' samples.

This chain joins TRBV2 and TRBJ1-4; tentatively, D is TRBD1 (6 bases). This CDR3 contains 13 residues. V lost 6 bases and J 8 bases, leaving 13 bases between the germline ends. Looked up from germline, CDR1 is SNHLY and CDR2 is FYNNEI. CDR3 DNA: TGTGCCAGCAGGACGGGGGGGCGCGAAAAACTGTTTTTT. It specifies CASRTGGREKLFF.

V is TRBV20-1 and J is TRBJ2-5; 12 bases line up with TRBD2. Germline CDR1 is DFQATT and CDR2 is SNEGSKA (reference sequence). The trim removed 4 bases at V and 5 bases at J, leaving 5 bases unmatched. This CDR3 region has 14 residues. Written as DNA, the CDR3 is TGCAGTGCTACTCGGACTAGCGGGACGGAGACCCAGTACTTC. Protein sequence: CSATRTSGTETQYF.

This clonotype has a count of ten or more. CDR3 protein: CASSPGTSGVTGELFF. CDR3 DNA: TGCGCCAGCAGCCCTGGGACTAGCGGGGTGACCGGGGAGCTGTTTTTT. V usage is TRBV5-1 and J usage is TRBJ2-2; TRBD2 aligns across 13 bases. The CDR3 loop spans 16 amino acids. Germline CDR1 and CDR2: SGHRS and YFSETQ. J gave up 5 bases and V 4 bases, and 5 bases lay outside the gene matches.

This chain joins TRBV29-1 and TRBJ1-2; maybe TRBD1 (5 bases). The CDR3 spans 11 residues. CDR1 and CDR2 (germline): SQVTM, ANQGSEA. CDR3 amino acids: CTVDRGGGYTF. In DNA, the CDR3 is TGCACGGTTGATAGGGGAGGCGGCTACACCTTC. Full variable domain (missing parts from reference TRBV29-1 and TRBJ1-2): SAVISQKPSRDICQRGTSLTIQCQVDSQVTMMFWYRQQPGQSLTLIATANQGSEATYESGFVIDKFPISRPNLTFSTLTVSNMSPEDSSIYLCTVDRGGGYTFGSGTRLTVV.

This rearrangement joins TRBV29-1 to TRBJ2-3; TRBD2 agrees at 15 bases. This CDR3 is built from 17 residues. Germline V gene data show CDR1 as SQVTM and CDR2 as ANQGSEA. V trimming: 3 bases; J trimming: 2 bases; junction bases outside the gene matches: 6. CDR3 sequence reads: CSVDGGLAGGTTDTQYF. The CDR3 bases are TGCAGCGTTGATGGGGGACTAGCGGGAGGTACCACAGATACGCAGTATTTT.

The chain couples TRBV25-1 to TRBJ2-7; 10 nucleotides line up with TRBD1. With V trimmed by 3 bases and J by 1 base, 3 bases remained unmatched. The CDR3 sequence is 15 residues long. The germline CDR1 and CDR2 sequences are MGHDK and SYGVNS. CDR3 in DNA: TGTGCCAGCAGTGACCGGGACAGGGGTTCCTACGAGCAGTACTTC. Translating gives CASSDRDRGSYEQYF.

This clonotype came up many times. The chain is built from TRBV2 and TRBJ1-2; D may be TRBD1 (5 bases). Trimming took off 4 bases at V and 2 bases at J, with 11 bases between the two ends. The CDR3 covers 14 residues. Germline V lookup: CDR1 SNHLY, CDR2 FYNNEI. Here the CDR3 DNA reads TGTGCCAGCAGTGCAGAGGGGTTAAACTATGGCTACACCTTC. It translates to CASSAEGLNYGYTF.

This clonotype came up many times. This chain links TRBV28 with TRBJ2-7; D is uncertain. Deletions cut 8 bases from V and 0 bases from J, with 14 bases between. Germline CDR1 is MDHEN and CDR2 is SYDVKM. The CDR3 runs to 14 residues. The CDR3 DNA reads as TGTGCCAGCTCACCCATGGGAAGCTCCTACGAGCAGTACTTC. Translated: CASSPMGSSYEQYF.

A few counts support this clonotype. V gene TRBV20-1 combines with J gene TRBJ1-6; 9 nucleotides match TRBD1. Losses at the gene ends were 1 base for V and 6 bases for J; bases not matched to a gene: 10. CDR1 and CDR2 (germline): DFQATT, SNEGSKA (reference sequence). This CDR3 spans 17 amino acids. In nucleotides, the CDR3 is TGCAGTGCTAGAGGCCTAGGACAGGGGCCGACTAATTCACCCCTCCACTTT. Translating gives CSARGLGQGPTNSPLHF.

This clonotype was detected a few times. The rearrangement links TRBV3-1 to TRBJ2-5; no definite D call. This CDR3 is built from 13 residues. Germline V lookup: CDR1 LGHDT, CDR2 YNNKEL (reference sequence). The V end lost 0 bases, the J end lost 10 bases, and 12 bases lay between the germline ends. CDR3 region: CASSQDPGRLQYF. For the CDR3, the DNA is TGTGCCAGCAGCCAAGATCCCGGTCGACTCCAGTACTTC.

This clonotype has at least ten counts. The chain has TRBV6-1 and TRBJ2-7; D could derive from TRBD1 or TRBD2 (5 bases each). The length of the CDR3 is 13 residues. CDR1 and CDR2 (germline): MNHNS, SASEGT. V gave up 9 bases and J gave up 3 bases, with 15 bases separating them. Here the CDR3 DNA reads TGTGCCAGTACGGGACCTCCCCTCTACGAGCAGTACTTC. Protein product: CASTGPPLYEQYF.

V and J are TRBV9 and TRBJ2-5, with TRBD2 identical over 11 bases. Germline V gene data show CDR1 as SGDLS and CDR2 as YYNGEE. V was clipped by 2 bases and J by 5 bases; unmatched bases: 5. The CDR3 runs to 15 residues. The CDR3 DNA sequence: TGTGCCAGCAGCGTTAGCGGGAGGGCCAGCGAGACCCAGTACTTC. Translated: CASSVSGRASETQYF.

The chain uses TRBV12-3 or TRBV12-4 and TRBJ1-5; 8 nucleotides agree with TRBD1. The ends lost 5 bases at V and 9 bases at J; junction bases unmatched: 3. The CDR3 totals 12 residues. CDR3 bases: TGTGCCAGCAGTGGACAGGGACCGCCCCAGCATTTT. It yields the protein CASSGQGPPQHF.

This chain joins TRBV10-1 and TRBJ2-7; D is possibly TRBD1 or TRBD2 (6 bases each). This CDR3 region has 12 residues. Trimming stripped 8 bases from V and 9 bases from J, with 17 bases between. Germline V CDR1 and CDR2: WNHNN, SYGVQD (reference sequence). The CDR3 reads CASSSQGGMQYF. The DNA for the CDR3 is TGCGCCAGCTCATCTCAAGGGGGGATGCAGTACTTC.

This clonotype was detected many times. The J gene is TRBJ1-2, the V gene TRBV19; D unresolved. V shed 3 bases and J shed 0 bases, with 8 bases lying between them. Per germline, CDR1 LNHDA and CDR2 SQIVND (reference sequence). There are 14 residues in the CDR3. The CDR3 sequence: CASSMSVANYGYTF. CDR3 sequence (DNA): TGTGCCAGTAGTATGTCAGTTGCTAACTATGGCTACACCTTC.

There are many counts of this clonotype. The V gene is TRBV7-9, the J gene TRBJ1-1, with D possibly being TRBD1 (6 bases). The CDR3 totals 15 residues. Germline CDR1 is SEHNR and CDR2 is FQNEAQ (reference sequence). The V gene lost 2 bases and the J gene lost 0 bases, with 10 bases spanning the gap. The DNA of the CDR3 is TGTGCCAGCAGCTTACCACAGGGTCTGAACACTGAAGCTTTCTTT. The encoded protein is CASSLPQGLNTEAFF.

This chain links TRBV4-3 with TRBJ2-7, with D perhaps assigned TRBD1 or TRBD2 (5 bases each). The V end was cut by 6 bases, the J end by 6 bases, with 24 bases between. The CDR3 is 16 amino acids. Per the germline V gene, CDR1 is LGHNA and CDR2 is YSLEER. The CDR3 protein is CASRPRSRGGFGEQYF. The CDR3 DNA reads TGCGCCAGCAGGCCAAGATCTAGGGGCGGGTTTGGCGAGCAGTACTTC.

This clonotype was counted only a few times. CDR3: CASSLGRIGQETQYF. CDR3 nucleotides: TGTGCCAGCTCACTAGGGAGGATTGGACAAGAGACCCAGTACTTC. The J gene is TRBJ2-5, the V gene TRBV7-9; perhaps TRBD2 as D (6 bases). Per the germline V gene, CDR1 is SEHNR and CDR2 is FQNEAQ (reference sequence). The CDR3 totals 15 residues. V shed 8 bases and J shed 2 bases, with 18 bases lying between them. Looking up the rest from reference TRBV7-9 and TRBJ2-5 gives the full variable domain: DTGVSQNPRHKITKRGQNVTFRCDPISEHNRLYWYRQTLGQGPEFLTYFQNEAQLEKSRLLSDRFSAERPKGSFSTLEIQRTEQGDSAMYLCASSLGRIGQETQYFGPGTRLLVL.